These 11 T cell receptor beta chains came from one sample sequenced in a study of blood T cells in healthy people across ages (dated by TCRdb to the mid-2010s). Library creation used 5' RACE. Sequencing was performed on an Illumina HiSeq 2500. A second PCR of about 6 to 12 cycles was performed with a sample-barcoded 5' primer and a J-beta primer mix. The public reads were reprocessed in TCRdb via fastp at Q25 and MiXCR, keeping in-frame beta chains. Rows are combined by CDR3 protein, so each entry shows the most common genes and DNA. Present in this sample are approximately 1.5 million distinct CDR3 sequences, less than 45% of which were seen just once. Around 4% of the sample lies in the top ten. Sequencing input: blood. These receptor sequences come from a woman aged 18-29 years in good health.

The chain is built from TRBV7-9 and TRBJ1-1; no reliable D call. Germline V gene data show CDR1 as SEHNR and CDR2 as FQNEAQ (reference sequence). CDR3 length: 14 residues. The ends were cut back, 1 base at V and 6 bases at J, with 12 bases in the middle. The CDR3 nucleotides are TGTGCCAGCAGCTTAGTTTTGGGGAAGGCTGAAGCTTTCTTT. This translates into CASSLVLGKAEAFF.

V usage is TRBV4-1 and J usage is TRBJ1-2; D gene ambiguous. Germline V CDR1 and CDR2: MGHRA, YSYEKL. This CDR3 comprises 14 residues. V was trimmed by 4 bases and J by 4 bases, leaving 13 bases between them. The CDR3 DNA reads TGCGCCAGCAGCCCTGAGGTAGTCACCTATGGCTACACCTTC. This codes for CASSPEVVTYGYTF.

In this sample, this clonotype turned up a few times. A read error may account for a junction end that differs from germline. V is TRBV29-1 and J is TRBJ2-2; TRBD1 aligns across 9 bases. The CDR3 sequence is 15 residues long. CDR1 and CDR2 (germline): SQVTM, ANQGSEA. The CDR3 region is CSVEAGQGGTGELFF. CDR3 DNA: TGCAGCGTCGAAGCGGGACAGGGTGGCACCGGGGAGCTGTTTTTT.

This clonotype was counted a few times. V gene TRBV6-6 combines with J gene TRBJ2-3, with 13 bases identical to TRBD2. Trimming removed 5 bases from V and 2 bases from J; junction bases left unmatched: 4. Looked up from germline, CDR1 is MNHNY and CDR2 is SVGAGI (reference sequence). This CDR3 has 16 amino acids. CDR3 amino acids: CASSVTSGRPTDTQYF. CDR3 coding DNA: TGTGCCAGCAGTGTGACTAGCGGGAGGCCCACAGATACGCAGTATTTT.

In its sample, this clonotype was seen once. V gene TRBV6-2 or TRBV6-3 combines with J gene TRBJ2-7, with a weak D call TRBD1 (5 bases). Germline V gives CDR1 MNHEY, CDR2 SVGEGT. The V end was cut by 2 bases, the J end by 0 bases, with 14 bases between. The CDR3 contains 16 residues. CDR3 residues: CASSYGAGLISYEQYF. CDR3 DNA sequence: TGTGCCAGCAGTTACGGGGCAGGCCTTATCTCCTACGAGCAGTACTTC.

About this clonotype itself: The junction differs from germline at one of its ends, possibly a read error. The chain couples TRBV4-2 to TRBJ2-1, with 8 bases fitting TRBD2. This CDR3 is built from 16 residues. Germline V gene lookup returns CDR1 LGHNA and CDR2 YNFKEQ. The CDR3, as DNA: TGTGACAGCAGCCAAATTTCCACGGGAGGGCTTCATGAGCAGTTCTTC. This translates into CDSSQISTGGLHEQFF.

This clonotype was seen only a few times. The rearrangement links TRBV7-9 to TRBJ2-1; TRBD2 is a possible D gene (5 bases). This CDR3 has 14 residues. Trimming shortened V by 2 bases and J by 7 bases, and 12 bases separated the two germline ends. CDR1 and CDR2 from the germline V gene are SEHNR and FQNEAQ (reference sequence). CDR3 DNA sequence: TGTGCCAGCAGCTTAACGGGAATGGTGAATGAGCAGTTCTTC. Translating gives CASSLTGMVNEQFF.

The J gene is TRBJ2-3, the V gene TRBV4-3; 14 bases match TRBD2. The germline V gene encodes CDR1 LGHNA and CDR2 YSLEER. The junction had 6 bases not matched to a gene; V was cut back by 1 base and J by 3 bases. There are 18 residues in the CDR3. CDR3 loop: CASSQGRTSGGPTDTQYF. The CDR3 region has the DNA TGCGCCAGCAGCCAAGGCCGGACTAGCGGGGGGCCGACAGATACGCAGTATTTT.

This CDR3 is CAWDRGYGEQFF. In nucleotides, the CDR3 is TGTGCCTGGGACAGGGGGTACGGTGAGCAGTTCTTC. The chain couples TRBV30 to TRBJ2-1, with TRBD1 matching 9 bases. The CDR3 totals 12 residues. The V segment lost 5 bases and the J segment 9 bases; nucleotides outside the gene matches: 5. CDR1 GTSNPN and CDR2 SVGIG come from the germline V gene (reference sequence).

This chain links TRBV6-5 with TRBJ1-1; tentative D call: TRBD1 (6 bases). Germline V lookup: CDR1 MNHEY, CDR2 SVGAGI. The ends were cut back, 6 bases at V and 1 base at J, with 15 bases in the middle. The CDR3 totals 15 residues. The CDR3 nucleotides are TGTGCCAGCAGACAACCCGGGACACCGAACACTGAAGCTTTCTTT. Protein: CASRQPGTPNTEAFF.

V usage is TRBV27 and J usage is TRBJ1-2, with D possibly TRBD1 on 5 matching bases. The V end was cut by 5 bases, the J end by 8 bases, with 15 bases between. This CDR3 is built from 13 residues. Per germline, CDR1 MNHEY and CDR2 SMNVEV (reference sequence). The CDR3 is CASSHGRDKGYTF. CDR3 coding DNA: TGTGCCAGCAGTCACGGCAGGGATAAGGGCTACACCTTC.